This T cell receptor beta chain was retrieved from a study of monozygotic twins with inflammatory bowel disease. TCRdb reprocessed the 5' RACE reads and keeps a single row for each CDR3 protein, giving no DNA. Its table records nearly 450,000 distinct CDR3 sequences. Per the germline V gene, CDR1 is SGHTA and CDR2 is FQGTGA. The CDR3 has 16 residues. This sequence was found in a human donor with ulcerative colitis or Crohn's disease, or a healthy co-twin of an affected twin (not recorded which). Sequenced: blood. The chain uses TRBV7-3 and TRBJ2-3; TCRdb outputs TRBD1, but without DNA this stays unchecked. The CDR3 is CASSLRPGGSTDTQYF.